One and the same sample provided the 30 T cell receptor beta chains below, sequenced in a study of human T cells and chemical hapten exposure (dated by TCRdb to about 2021). Library preparation employed RACE. Sequenced on a NextSeq 500. Through fastp at Q25 and MiXCR, TCRdb rebuilt clones from the public reads, retaining in-frame beta chains. Every CDR3 protein is listed once, alongside the most common genes and DNA of its rows. Within this sample are approximately 350,000 distinct CDR3 sequences, with around 6% of them counted one time only. The ten biggest clones cover approximately 5.4% of the sample. The time point label for this specimen denotes: patch test 2, 6 weeks after DPC sensitization. The treatment or condition label, as the study defines it: therapeutic diphenylcyclopropenone sensitization with weekly scalp DPC. The source material was whole blood, sampled in connection with sensitization to the hapten diphenylcyclopropenone (DPC). These receptors were obtained from a woman younger than 30 with alopecia areata. Some clones in this sample may be carry-over from other donors' samples.

This clonotype was recorded at least ten times. V usage is TRBV7-3 and J usage is TRBJ1-1; 11 bases fit TRBD1. The length of the CDR3 is 14 residues. V was clipped by 5 bases and J by 4 bases; unmatched bases: 3. In germline, CDR1 is SGHTA, CDR2 FQGTGA. CDR3 DNA: TGTGCCAGCAGCCCTGGGACAGGGGGCACTGAAGCTTTCTTT. Amino acid sequence: CASSPGTGGTEAFF.

The sample holds many counts of this clonotype. This rearrangement joins TRBV12-5 to TRBJ2-1; 9 bases map to TRBD2. The CDR3 loop spans 13 amino acids. The germline gives CDR1 LGHNT, CDR2 FRNRAP. Trimming took 4 bases from V and 10 from J; bases not matched to a gene: 5. The CDR3 DNA reads TGTGCTAGTGGTTCCCTAGCGGGAACCGAGCAGTTCTTC. The encoded protein is CASGSLAGTEQFF.

This chain uses TRBV3-1 with TRBJ2-2; D unresolved. The V end was cut by 1 base, the J end by 6 bases, with 6 bases between. This CDR3 region has 13 residues. Germline V gene lookup returns CDR1 LGHDT and CDR2 YNNKEL (reference sequence). CDR3: CASSQGVAGELFF. The CDR3 DNA reads as TGTGCCAGCAGCCAAGGTGTAGCCGGGGAGCTGTTTTTT.

The chain combines TRBV4-1 with TRBJ1-2; D uncertain. Germline loops: CDR1 MGHRA, CDR2 YSYEKL. V was cut by 1 base and J by 4 bases, with 10 bases left in between. The length of the CDR3 is 14 residues. The CDR3 loop is CASSQVLEIYGYTF. DNA for the CDR3: TGCGCCAGCAGCCAAGTTTTGGAAATCTATGGCTACACCTTC.

This clonotype occurred many times. The chain carries TRBV28 and TRBJ1-5, with unresolved D. CDR3 size: 12 residues. Per the germline V gene, CDR1 is MDHEN and CDR2 is SYDVKM. V lost 6 bases, J lost 7 bases, and 10 bases lay in between. The CDR3 DNA reads as TGTGCCAGCAGCCTAAAAGACCAGCCCCAGCATTTT. The encoded protein is CASSLKDQPQHF.

This clonotype was found a few times. The CDR3 DNA sequence: TGTGCCAGCGGTCCGGGACATTCGAACACTGAAGCTTTCTTT. Translated, it gives CASGPGHSNTEAFF. The chain joins TRBV7-3 to TRBJ1-1, with D tentatively TRBD1 (6 bases). Germline V gene data show CDR1 as SGHTA and CDR2 as FQGTGA. This CDR3 has 14 amino acids. Between the trimmed V and J ends, which lost 8 bases and 1 base, there was a span of 14 bases.

The rearrangement links TRBV5-1 to TRBJ2-3; no firm D call. This CDR3 region has 15 residues. CDR1 and CDR2 (germline): SGHRS, YFSETQ. Trimming took off 3 bases at V and 0 bases at J, with 11 bases between the two ends. CDR3 sequence (DNA): TGCGCCAGCAGCTGGGGTTTTCAGAGCACAGATACGCAGTATTTT. Its protein is CASSWGFQSTDTQYF.

This clonotype came up a few times. The chain links TRBV11-2 to TRBJ1-1, with D possibly TRBD1 on 5 matching bases. The CDR3 runs 16 residues. Trimming took off 1 base at V and 4 bases at J, with 16 bases between the two ends. Per the germline V gene, CDR1 is SGHAT and CDR2 is FQNNGV. The CDR3 coding sequence is TGTGCCAGCAGCTTAGGGCAGGGCGGGCTTGGCACTGAAGCTTTCTTT. Protein product: CASSLGQGGLGTEAFF.

The V and J genes are TRBV27 and TRBJ2-7; D perhaps matches TRBD1 (6 bases). Germline values: CDR1 MNHEY, CDR2 SMNVEV (reference sequence). The V end was cut by 5 bases, the J end by 3 bases, with 11 bases between. This CDR3 is 13 amino acids long. The CDR3 nucleotides read TGTGCCAGCAGTACGAGACAGGACTACGAGCAGTACTTC. Its translation: CASSTRQDYEQYF.

The rearrangement uses TRBV3-1 and TRBJ2-7; 7 bases fit TRBD1. This CDR3 comprises 13 residues. V trimming: 2 bases; J trimming: 5 bases; junction bases outside the gene matches: 3. From germline, CDR1 is LGHDT and CDR2 YNNKEL (reference sequence). CDR3 sequence (DNA): TGTGCCAGCAGCCAAAACAGGGGCCACGAGCAGTACTTC. Translation: CASSQNRGHEQYF.

This clonotype has at least ten counts. The J gene is TRBJ2-7, the V gene TRBV6-2 or TRBV6-3; 7 positions agree with TRBD1. The CDR3 consists of 14 residues. J lost 3 bases, V lost 5 bases, and 7 bases had no gene match. From germline, CDR1 is MNHEY and CDR2 SVGEGT. In DNA, the CDR3 is TGTGCCAGCAGTAACGGACGACAGGGCTACGAGCAGTACTTC. Its protein is CASSNGRQGYEQYF.

This chain connects TRBV5-4 to TRBJ1-2, with a weak D call TRBD1 (6 bases). The germline gives CDR1 SGHNT, CDR2 YYREEE (reference sequence). The CDR3 extends over 15 amino acids. Trimming removed 2 bases from V and 2 bases from J, with 13 bases in between. The CDR3 coding sequence is TGTGCCAGCAGCTTTTACGACAGGAAAAACTATGGCTACACCTTC. Residues: CASSFYDRKNYGYTF. Full variable domain (rest looked up from reference TRBV5-4 and TRBJ1-2): ETGVTQSPTHLIKTRGQQVTLRCSSQSGHNTVSWYQQALGQGPQFIFQYYREEENGRGNFPPRFSGLQFPNYSSELNVNALELDDSALYLCASSFYDRKNYGYTFGSGTRLTVV.

The chain has TRBV6-5 and TRBJ2-7, with D perhaps assigned TRBD1 or TRBD2 (5 bases each). The length of the CDR3 is 14 residues. V lost 7 bases and J lost 0, with 13 bases in between. CDR1 is MNHEY, CDR2 SVGAGI, per germline. The CDR3 region has the DNA TGTGCCAGCACCGGGACGGGGAGCTCCTACGAGCAGTACTTC. This sequence encodes CASTGTGSSYEQYF.

This rearrangement joins TRBV7-9 to TRBJ2-3; possible D gene TRBD2, 5 bases. The CDR3 consists of 15 residues. Per the germline V gene, CDR1 is SEHNR and CDR2 is FQNEAQ (reference sequence). Trimming stripped 5 bases from V and 2 bases from J, with 14 bases between. The CDR3 sequence: CASSPGVATTDTQYF. The CDR3 DNA reads TGTGCCAGCAGCCCCGGGGTAGCTACCACAGATACGCAGTATTTT.

The chain joins TRBV4-3 to TRBJ1-1; D gene ambiguous. In germline, CDR1 is LGHNA, CDR2 YSLEER. The ends were cut back, 0 bases at V and 0 bases at J, with 14 bases in the middle. The CDR3 is made up of 17 amino acids. CDR3 coding DNA: TGCGCCAGCAGCCAAGATGTGGAAAGAGTCTTGAACACTGAAGCTTTCTTT. It encodes CASSQDVERVLNTEAFF.

This clonotype was counted between two and nine times. This chain's CDR3 is CASSPDRTNYNEQFF. The CDR3 DNA reads TGTGCCAGCAGCCCGGACAGGACAAACTACAATGAGCAGTTCTTC. V is TRBV9 and J is TRBJ2-1; 7 positions agree with TRBD1. Per the germline V gene, CDR1 is SGDLS and CDR2 is YYNGEE. Trimming at V came to 4 bases and at J to 3 bases, leaving 7 bases not matched to a gene. The CDR3 runs to 15 residues.

This clonotype occurred many times. The chain is built from TRBV27 and TRBJ1-6; tentatively, D is TRBD1 (5 bases). V lost 4 bases and J 2 bases, leaving 9 bases between the germline ends. From germline, CDR1 is MNHEY and CDR2 SMNVEV (reference sequence). This CDR3 comprises 15 residues. The CDR3 region is CASSSGGTYNSPLHF. In DNA form, the CDR3 reads TGTGCCAGCAGTTCGGGGGGGACCTATAATTCACCCCTCCACTTT.

This clonotype has ten or more counts. This chain links TRBV7-2 with TRBJ2-3; 7 bases line up with TRBD1. Germline CDR1 is SGHTA and CDR2 is FQGNSA. The CDR3 covers 15 residues. With V trimmed by 5 bases and J by 6 bases, 11 bases remained unmatched. CDR3 sequence (DNA): TGTGCCAGCAGCCTCGACAGGGCTGCCGGTGATACGCAGTATTTT. It codes for CASSLDRAAGDTQYF.

This clonotype was counted a few times. CDR3 protein: CAITLGTGIDGYTF. CDR3 nucleotide sequence: TGTGCCATCACTCTCGGGACAGGGATCGATGGCTACACCTTC. The chain has TRBV28 and TRBJ1-2; 9 nucleotides match TRBD1. The CDR3 contains 14 residues. Germline CDR1 and CDR2: MDHEN and SYDVKM. V shed 10 bases, J shed 6 bases, and the junction held 12 bases outside the gene matches.

This rearrangement joins TRBV28 to TRBJ2-7; 11 positions agree with TRBD2. Germline V gene data show CDR1 as MDHEN and CDR2 as SYDVKM. CDR3 length: 15 residues. V shed 6 bases and J 3 bases; nucleotides not matched to a gene: 7. The CDR3 loop is CASSLSGGAFYEQYF. Written as DNA, the CDR3 is TGTGCCAGCAGCCTTAGCGGGGGGGCCTTCTACGAGCAGTACTTC.

The chain links TRBV19 to TRBJ1-2; TRBD1 is a possible D gene (6 bases). Trimming left V 6 bases short and J 3 bases short, with 8 bases between. The CDR3 has 12 residues. Germline CDR1 reads LNHDA; CDR2 reads SQIVND (reference sequence). The CDR3 sequence: CASRDSYYGYTF. DNA of the CDR3: TGTGCCAGTAGGGACAGCTACTATGGCTACACCTTC. Combining the CDR3 with reference TRBV19 and TRBJ1-2 gives the whole variable domain DGGITQSPKYLFRKEGQNVTLSCEQNLNHDAMYWYRQDPGQGLRLIYYSQIVNDFQKGDIAEGYSVSREKKESFPLTVTSAQKNPTAFYLCASRDSYYGYTFGSGTRLTVV.

The sample holds a few counts of this clonotype. V usage is TRBV25-1 and J usage is TRBJ2-3; 11 bases fit TRBD2. This CDR3 contains 14 residues. Germline CDR1 MGHDK, CDR2 SYGVNS. V dropped 10 bases and J dropped 3; count of bases not matched to a gene: 6. CDR3 region: CATSGGTSTDTQYF. The CDR3 DNA follows: TGTGCCACTAGCGGGGGGACCTCGACAGATACGCAGTATTTT.

The chain combines TRBV10-3 with TRBJ1-4; the match to TRBD1 covers 7 bases. The CDR3 consists of 18 residues. Germline trimming cut 4 bases from V and 0 bases from J; bases unmatched to any gene: 11. Germline CDR1 reads ENHRY; CDR2 reads SYGVKD. The CDR3 bases are TGTGCCATCAGTGCTATACAGGGGTCCGGTCCAACTAATGAAAAACTGTTTTTT. Translated, it gives CAISAIQGSGPTNEKLFF.

This clonotype has just a few counts. As DNA, the CDR3 is TGTGCCAGCGCCCCCGGACAGCTCTACGAGCAGTACTTC. As protein: CASAPGQLYEQYF. V is TRBV5-8 and J is TRBJ2-7; D is possibly TRBD1 (6 bases). The V gene lost 7 bases and the J gene lost 3 bases, with 14 bases spanning the gap. The CDR3 is 13 residues long. Germline assignment: CDR1 SGHTS and CDR2 YDEGEE.

This clonotype was observed at least ten times. The CDR3 DNA reads as TGTGCCAGCAGCCCTGGACTAGCGGGGGCCAGCACAGATACGCAGTATTTT. Translation gives CASSPGLAGASTDTQYF. The chain uses TRBV3-1 and TRBJ2-3, with 13 bases aligning to TRBD2. J lost 0 bases, V lost 4 bases, and 4 bases had no gene match. CDR3 length equals 17 residues. Germline V gene lookup returns CDR1 LGHDT and CDR2 YNNKEL (reference sequence).

This clonotype came up a few times. CDR3 in amino acids: CASSPGQGYPMNTEAFF. DNA of the CDR3: TGTGCCAGCAGCCCGGGACAGGGCTACCCTATGAACACTGAAGCTTTCTTT. This rearrangement joins TRBV11-3 to TRBJ1-1; 9 bases agree with TRBD1. J was trimmed by 0 bases and V by 5 bases; bases with no gene match: 10. Per germline, CDR1 SGHNT and CDR2 YENEEA. This CDR3 has 17 amino acids.

This clonotype was picked up a small number of times. The chain has TRBV29-1 and TRBJ1-1; the D is unclear. CDR1 SQVTM and CDR2 ANQGSEA come from the germline V gene. V was cut by 4 bases and J by 7 bases, with 10 bases left in between. The CDR3 loop spans 11 amino acids. The CDR3 nucleotides read TGCAGCGTTGTTTCGCTGGATGAAGCTTTCTTT. It yields the protein CSVVSLDEAFF.

In its sample, this clonotype was seen a few times. This rearrangement joins TRBV7-2 to TRBJ2-3; 9 bases are a match to TRBD2. Germline trimming cut 5 bases from V and 2 bases from J; bases unmatched to any gene: 11. The CDR3 runs 17 residues. Germline assignment: CDR1 SGHTA and CDR2 FQGNSA. The CDR3 DNA reads TGTGCCAGCAGCGACCGGGTCGCTAGCGGGGTCACAGATACGCAGTATTTT. Translated: CASSDRVASGVTDTQYF.

This clonotype was seen repeatedly, ten times or more. V usage is TRBV6-6 and J usage is TRBJ2-3; 9 bases are a match to TRBD2. Germline V gene sequence: CDR1 MNHNY, CDR2 SVGAGI (reference sequence). This CDR3 has 16 residues. The trim removed 5 bases at V and 3 bases at J, leaving 9 bases unmatched. The CDR3 DNA follows: TGTGCCAGCAGTGCCCTAGCGGGGATTAGGACAGATACGCAGTATTTT. The encoded protein is CASSALAGIRTDTQYF.

This clonotype was picked up many times. The rearrangement links TRBV12-3 or TRBV12-4 to TRBJ1-1, with D uncertain. This CDR3 has 11 amino acids. The V end was cut by 1 base, the J end by 7 bases, with 4 bases between. The CDR3 reads CASSLVGEAFF. CDR3 DNA: TGTGCCAGCAGTTTAGTCGGTGAAGCTTTCTTT.